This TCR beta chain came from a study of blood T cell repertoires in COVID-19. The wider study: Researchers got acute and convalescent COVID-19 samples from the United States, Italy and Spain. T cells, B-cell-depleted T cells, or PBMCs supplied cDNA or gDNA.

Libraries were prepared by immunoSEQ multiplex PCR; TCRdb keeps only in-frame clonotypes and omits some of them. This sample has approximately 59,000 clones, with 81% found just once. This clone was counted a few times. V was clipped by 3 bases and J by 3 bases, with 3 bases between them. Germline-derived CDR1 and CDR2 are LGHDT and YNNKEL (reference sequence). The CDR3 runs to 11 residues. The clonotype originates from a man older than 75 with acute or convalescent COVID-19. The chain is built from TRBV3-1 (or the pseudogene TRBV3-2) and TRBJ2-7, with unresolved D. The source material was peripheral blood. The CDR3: CASSQYYEQYF. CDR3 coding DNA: TGTGCCAGCAGCCAGTACTACGAGCAGTACTTC.